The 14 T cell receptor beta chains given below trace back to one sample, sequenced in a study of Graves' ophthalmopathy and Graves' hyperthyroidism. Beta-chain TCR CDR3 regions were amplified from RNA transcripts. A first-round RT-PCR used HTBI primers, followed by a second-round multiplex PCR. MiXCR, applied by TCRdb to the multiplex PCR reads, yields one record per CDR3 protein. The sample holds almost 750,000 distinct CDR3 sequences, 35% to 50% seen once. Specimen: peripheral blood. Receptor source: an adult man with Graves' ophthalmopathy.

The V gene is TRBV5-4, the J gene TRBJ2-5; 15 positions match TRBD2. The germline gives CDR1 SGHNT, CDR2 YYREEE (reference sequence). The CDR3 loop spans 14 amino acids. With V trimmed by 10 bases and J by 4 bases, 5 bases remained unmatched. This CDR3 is CAGGTSGGRETQYF. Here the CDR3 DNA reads TGTGCCGGAGGGACTAGCGGGGGGAGAGAGACCCAGTACTTC.

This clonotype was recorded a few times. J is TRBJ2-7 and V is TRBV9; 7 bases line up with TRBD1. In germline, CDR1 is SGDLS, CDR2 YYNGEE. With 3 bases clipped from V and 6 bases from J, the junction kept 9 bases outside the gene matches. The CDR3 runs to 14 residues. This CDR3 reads CASSGDRVGGEQYF. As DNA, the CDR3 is TGTGCCAGCAGCGGTGACAGGGTTGGGGGCGAGCAGTACTTC.

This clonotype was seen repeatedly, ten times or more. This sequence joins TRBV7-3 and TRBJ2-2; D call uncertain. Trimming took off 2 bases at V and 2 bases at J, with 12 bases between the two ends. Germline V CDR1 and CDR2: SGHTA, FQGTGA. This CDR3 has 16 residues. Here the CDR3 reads CASSLLRAVNTGELFF. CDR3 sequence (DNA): TGTGCCAGCAGCTTATTAAGGGCAGTTAACACCGGGGAGCTGTTTTTT.

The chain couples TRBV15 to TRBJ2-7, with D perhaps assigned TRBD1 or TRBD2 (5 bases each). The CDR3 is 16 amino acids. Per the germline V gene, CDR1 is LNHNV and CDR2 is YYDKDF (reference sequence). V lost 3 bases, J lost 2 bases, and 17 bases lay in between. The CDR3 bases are TGTGCCACCAGCAGCCAAGAGTGGGGGTCGGCCTACGAGCAGTACTTC. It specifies CATSSQEWGSAYEQYF.

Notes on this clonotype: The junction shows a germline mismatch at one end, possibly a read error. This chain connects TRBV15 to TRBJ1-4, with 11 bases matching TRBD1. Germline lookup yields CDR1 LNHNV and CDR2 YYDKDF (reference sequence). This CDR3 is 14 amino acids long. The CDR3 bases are TGTGCCGCCAGCAGAGGGACAGGGGGAGGAAAACTGTTTTTT. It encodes CAASRGTGGGKLFF.

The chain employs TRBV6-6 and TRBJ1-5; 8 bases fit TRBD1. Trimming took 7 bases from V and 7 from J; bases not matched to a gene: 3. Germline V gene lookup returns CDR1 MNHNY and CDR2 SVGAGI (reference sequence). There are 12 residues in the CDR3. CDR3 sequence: CASTGQGQPQHF. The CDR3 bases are TGTGCCAGCACCGGACAGGGACAGCCCCAGCATTTT.

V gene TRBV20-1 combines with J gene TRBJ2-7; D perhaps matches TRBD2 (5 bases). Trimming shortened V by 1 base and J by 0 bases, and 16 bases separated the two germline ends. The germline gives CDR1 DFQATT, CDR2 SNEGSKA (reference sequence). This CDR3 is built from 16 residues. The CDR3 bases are TGCAGTGCTAGAGGTACGGGGTCTGCCTTCTCCTACGAGCAGTACTTC. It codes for CSARGTGSAFSYEQYF.

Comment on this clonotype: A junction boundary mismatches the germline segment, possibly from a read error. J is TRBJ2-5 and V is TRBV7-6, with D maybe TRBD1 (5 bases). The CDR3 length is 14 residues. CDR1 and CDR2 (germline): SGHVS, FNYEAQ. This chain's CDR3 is CACSVVRDQETQYF. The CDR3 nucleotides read TGTGCCTGCAGCGTTGTCAGGGACCAAGAGACCCAGTACTTC.

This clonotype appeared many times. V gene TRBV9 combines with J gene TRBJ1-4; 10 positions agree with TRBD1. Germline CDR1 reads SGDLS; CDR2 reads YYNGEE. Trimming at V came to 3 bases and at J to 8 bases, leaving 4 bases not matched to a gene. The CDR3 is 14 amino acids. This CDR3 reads CASSGGQGQEKLFF. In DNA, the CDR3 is TGTGCCAGCAGCGGGGGACAGGGGCAAGAAAAACTGTTTTTT. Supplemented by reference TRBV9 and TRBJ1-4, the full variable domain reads DSGVTQTPKHLITATGQRVTLRCSPRSGDLSVYWYQQSLDQGLQFLIQYYNGEERAKGNILERFSAQQFPDLHSELNLSSLELGDSALYFCASSGGQGQEKLFFGSGTQLSVL.

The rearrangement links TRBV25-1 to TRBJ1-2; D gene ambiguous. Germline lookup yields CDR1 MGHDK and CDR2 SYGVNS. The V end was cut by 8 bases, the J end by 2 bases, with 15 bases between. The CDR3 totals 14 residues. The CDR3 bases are TGTGCCAGCGACGAGGCATGGGCAAACTATGGCTACACCTTC. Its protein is CASDEAWANYGYTF.

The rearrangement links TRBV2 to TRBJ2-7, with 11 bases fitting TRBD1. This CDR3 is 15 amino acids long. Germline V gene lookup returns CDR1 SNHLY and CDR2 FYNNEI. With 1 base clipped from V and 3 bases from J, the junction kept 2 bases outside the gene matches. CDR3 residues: CASSEGTGGSYEQYF. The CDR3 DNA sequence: TGTGCCAGCAGTGAAGGGACAGGGGGCAGCTACGAGCAGTACTTC.

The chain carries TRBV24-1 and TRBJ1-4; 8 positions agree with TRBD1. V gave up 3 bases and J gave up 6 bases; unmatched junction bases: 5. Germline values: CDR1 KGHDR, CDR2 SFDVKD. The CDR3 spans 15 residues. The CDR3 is CATSDLQGQDEKLFF. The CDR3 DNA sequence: TGTGCCACCAGTGATCTACAGGGACAGGATGAAAAACTGTTTTTT.

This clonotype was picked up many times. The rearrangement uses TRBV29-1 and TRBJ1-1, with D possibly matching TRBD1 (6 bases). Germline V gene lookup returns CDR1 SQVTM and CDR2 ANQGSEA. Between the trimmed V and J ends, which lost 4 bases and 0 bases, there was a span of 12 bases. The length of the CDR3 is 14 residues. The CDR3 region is CSVVLRQVNTEAFF. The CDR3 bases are TGCAGCGTTGTCCTAAGACAGGTGAACACTGAAGCTTTCTTT.

In DNA form, the CDR3 reads TGTGCCAGCAGCAGAGGTTACGTCACCTACGAGCAGTACTTC. Its translation: CASSRGYVTYEQYF. The chain links TRBV25-1 to TRBJ2-7; the D is unclear. Per germline, CDR1 MGHDK and CDR2 SYGVNS. There are 14 residues in the CDR3. V lost 6 bases and J 2 bases, leaving 14 bases between the germline ends.